The 17 T cell receptor beta chains listed next were all sequenced from one sample in a study of post-analysis software for immune sequencing data (dated by TCRdb to the mid-2010s). The investigation overall reported the following: Patients showed significantly higher frequencies than controls for several TRBV segments, among them TRBV5-6, TRBV5-1 and TRBV20-1.

Library preparation was by PCR. The instrument was an Illumina HiSeq 2500. To reduce PCR and sequencing biases, unique molecular identifiers were incorporated into the TCR beta cDNA libraries. TCRdb trimmed public reads at Q25 via fastp, called clones via MiXCR and kept in-frame beta chains. CDR3 protein duplicates are merged, each entry listing the most common genes and DNA. This sample comprises 400,000 to 500,000 distinct CDR3 sequences, approximately 38% of them detected only once. The ten largest clones represent under 9% of the sample. For these receptors, no antigen is known. The sample taken for sequencing was blood. These receptors originate from a girl aged 2-10 years with multiple sclerosis.

This rearrangement joins TRBV4-3 to TRBJ1-4; possible D gene TRBD1, 5 bases. V lost 2 bases and J 6 bases, leaving 25 bases between the germline ends. This CDR3 is 19 amino acids long. Per germline, CDR1 LGHNA and CDR2 YSLEER. CDR3 region: CASSQYGGQGFSWDEKLFF. The CDR3 coding sequence is TGCGCCAGCAGCCAATACGGTGGCCAGGGATTTAGCTGGGATGAAAAACTGTTTTTT.

In this sample, this clonotype turned up a few times. V usage is TRBV20-1 and J usage is TRBJ2-5, with TRBD2 identical over 7 bases. The CDR3 sequence is 13 residues long. Germline V gives CDR1 DFQATT, CDR2 SNEGSKA (reference sequence). The V and J ends lost 5 bases and 1 base, in that order; junction bases with no gene match: 4. CDR3: CSAERGVQETQYF. CDR3 in DNA: TGCAGTGCTGAACGGGGGGTCCAAGAGACCCAGTACTTC.

This clonotype was counted only a few times. V and J are TRBV19 and TRBJ2-5; D perhaps matches TRBD2 (5 bases). From germline, CDR1 is LNHDA and CDR2 SQIVND (reference sequence). The CDR3 spans 13 residues. Trimming took off 4 bases at V and 5 bases at J, with 11 bases between the two ends. This chain's CDR3 is CASSTTRLETQYF. CDR3 coding DNA: TGTGCCAGTAGTACCACTAGGTTGGAGACCCAGTACTTC.

The chain combines TRBV20-1 with TRBJ2-5, with TRBD2 identical over 8 bases. From germline, CDR1 is DFQATT and CDR2 SNEGSKA (reference sequence). The trim removed 0 bases at V and 5 bases at J, leaving 5 bases unmatched. The CDR3 is 14 residues long. CDR3 sequence: CSARDPGGRETQYF. The CDR3 region has the DNA TGCAGTGCTAGAGATCCGGGCGGGAGGGAGACCCAGTACTTC.

The chain joins TRBV5-1 to TRBJ2-4, with D possibly being TRBD2 (6 bases). The CDR3 runs 18 residues. CDR1 and CDR2 from the germline V gene are SGHRS and YFSETQ. Trimming removed 0 bases from V and 1 base from J, with 17 bases in between. This chain's CDR3 is CASSLGTVGGKAKNIQYF. CDR3 nucleotide sequence: TGCGCCAGCAGCTTGGGTACGGTGGGGGGAAAGGCCAAAAACATTCAGTACTTC.

The chain links TRBV6-1 to TRBJ2-1, with D possibly being TRBD2 (5 bases). V lost 6 bases to trimming and J lost 8 bases, with 29 bases between them. CDR3 length: 18 residues. Germline V gene sequence: CDR1 MNHNS, CDR2 SASEGT. CDR3 sequence: CASRPLPGFIQGSYEQFF. In DNA, the CDR3 is TGTGCCAGCAGACCCCTTCCGGGATTCATTCAAGGTAGCTATGAGCAGTTCTTC.

The rearrangement links TRBV2 to TRBJ2-3; D not resolved. Germline lookup yields CDR1 SNHLY and CDR2 FYNNEI. V shed 4 bases and J shed 4 bases, with 9 bases lying between them. There are 13 residues in the CDR3. The CDR3 spells CASSVLMADTQYF. The CDR3 region has the DNA TGTGCCAGCAGTGTGCTTATGGCAGATACGCAGTATTTT.

The V gene is TRBV7-8, the J gene TRBJ2-1; 9 nucleotides agree with TRBD2. Germline values: CDR1 SGHVS, CDR2 FQNEAQ. This CDR3 has 18 amino acids. V gave up 1 base and J gave up 9 bases; unmatched junction bases: 16. For the CDR3, the DNA is TGTGCCAGCAGCTTAGTCGGACTAGCGAGATGGCAGGTGATTGAGCAGTTCTTC. It translates to CASSLVGLARWQVIEQFF.

In its sample, this clonotype was seen many times. This chain links TRBV29-1 with TRBJ2-7, with a possible D match to TRBD2 (6 bases). Germline CDR1 SQVTM, CDR2 ANQGSEA. V shed 4 bases and J shed 3 bases, with 13 bases lying between them. This CDR3 has 13 amino acids. Here the CDR3 reads CSVAEGWDYEQYF. CDR3 nucleotides: TGCAGCGTTGCGGAGGGCTGGGACTACGAGCAGTACTTC.

This clonotype was detected only a few times. The chain couples TRBV29-1 to TRBJ2-1; TRBD2 aligns across 10 bases. The CDR3 is made up of 14 amino acids. CDR1 is SQVTM and CDR2 is ANQGSEA in the germline V gene. V gave up 4 bases and J gave up 8 bases; unmatched junction bases: 8. The CDR3 here is CSVGKAGGVDEQFF. The CDR3 DNA sequence: TGCAGCGTTGGGAAAGCGGGAGGGGTCGATGAGCAGTTCTTC.

The chain carries TRBV2 and TRBJ1-1; tentative D call: TRBD1 (6 bases). The CDR3 consists of 13 residues. V was clipped by 5 bases and J by 3 bases, with 10 bases between them. Per the germline V gene, CDR1 is SNHLY and CDR2 is FYNNEI. CDR3 nucleotides: TGTGCCAGCAGTTACGCAGGGGACACTGAAGCTTTCTTT. Translation: CASSYAGDTEAFF.

Only a few counts were recorded for this clonotype. V gene TRBV29-1 combines with J gene TRBJ2-7; no reliable D call. The germline gives CDR1 SQVTM, CDR2 ANQGSEA. Deletions cut 4 bases from V and 4 bases from J, with 11 bases between. There are 12 residues in the CDR3. The CDR3 loop reads CSVVGQLYEQYF. CDR3 bases: TGCAGCGTTGTTGGGCAGCTGTACGAGCAGTACTTC.

This chain uses TRBV28 with TRBJ2-1, with TRBD2 matching 7 bases. The CDR3 length is 16 residues. Trimming took 4 bases from V and 5 from J; bases not matched to a gene: 11. The germline gives CDR1 MDHEN, CDR2 SYDVKM. The CDR3 nucleotides are TGTGCCAGCAGTTCCCCAGCGGGAATCGGAAACAATGAGCAGTTCTTC. Protein: CASSSPAGIGNNEQFF.

The chain is built from TRBV2 and TRBJ1-1, with unresolved D. V gave up 0 bases and J gave up 6 bases, with 2 bases separating them. This CDR3 has 11 amino acids. The germline V gene encodes CDR1 SNHLY and CDR2 FYNNEI. The CDR3 reads CASSEAAEAFF. The CDR3 bases are TGTGCCAGCAGTGAAGCTGCTGAAGCTTTCTTT. Full variable domain (rest looked up from reference TRBV2 and TRBJ1-1): EPEVTQTPSHQVTQMGQEVILRCVPISNHLYFYWYRQILGQKVEFLVSFYNNEISEKSEIFDDQFSVERPDGSNFTLKIRSTKLEDSAMYFCASSEAAEAFFGQGTRLTVV.

In its sample, this clonotype was seen a few times. The chain uses TRBV28 and TRBJ2-7; a possible D gene is TRBD1 (6 bases). The CDR3 covers 17 residues. The germline V and J ends were trimmed by 3 bases and 0 bases, with 18 bases remaining between them. The germline CDR1 and CDR2 sequences are MDHEN and SYDVKM. The CDR3: CASSFSAQTGDSYEQYF. For the CDR3, the DNA is TGTGCCAGCAGTTTCTCGGCACAGACAGGCGACTCCTACGAGCAGTACTTC. Full variable domain (remainder filled in from reference TRBV28 and TRBJ2-7): DVKVTQSSRYLVKRTGEKVFLECVQDMDHENMFWYRQDPGLGLRLIYFSYDVKMKEKGDIPEGYSVSREKKERFSLILESASTNQTSMYLCASSFSAQTGDSYEQYFGPGTRLTVT.

V gene TRBV6-6 combines with J gene TRBJ2-7; 8 bases match TRBD2. This CDR3 spans 16 amino acids. V lost 0 bases, J lost 2 bases, and 6 bases stayed unmatched. Germline CDR1 reads MNHNY; CDR2 reads SVGAGI (reference sequence). The CDR3: CASSYSRRRGAYEQYF. For the CDR3, the DNA is TGTGCCAGCAGTTACTCGAGGCGGCGGGGGGCCTACGAGCAGTACTTC.

The chain is built from TRBV4-2 and TRBJ2-7; no definite D call. CDR3 size: 14 residues. V lost 2 bases, J lost 12 bases, and 20 bases lay in between. Per the germline V gene, CDR1 is LGHNA and CDR2 is YNFKEQ. The DNA of the CDR3 is TGTGCCAGCAGCCAACCTATAAATCTGGCGTTCGGGTACTTC. This codes for CASSQPINLAFGYF.